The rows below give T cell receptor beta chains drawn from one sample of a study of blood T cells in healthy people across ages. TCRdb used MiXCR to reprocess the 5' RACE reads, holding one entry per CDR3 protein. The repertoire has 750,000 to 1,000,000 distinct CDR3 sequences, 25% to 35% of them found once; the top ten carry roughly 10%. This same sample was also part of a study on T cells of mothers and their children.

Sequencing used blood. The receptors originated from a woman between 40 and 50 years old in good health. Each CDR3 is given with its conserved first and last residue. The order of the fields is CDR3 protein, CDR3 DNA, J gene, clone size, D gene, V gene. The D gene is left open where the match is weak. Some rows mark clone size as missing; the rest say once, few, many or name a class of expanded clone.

cdr3_aa: CASSLTPEQGTQYF
cdr3_nt: TGCGCCAGCAGCTTGACACCGGAGCAGGGTACGCAGTATTTT
j_call: TRBJ2-3
clone_size: -
d_call: -
v_call: TRBV5-1

cdr3_aa: CSANARAGPPGDTQYF
cdr3_nt: TGCAGTGCCAACGCCCGGGCGGGACCTCCCGGAGATACGCAGTATTTT
j_call: TRBJ2-3
clone_size: -
d_call: -
v_call: TRBV20-1

cdr3_aa: CARSLRGSGEQFF
cdr3_nt: TGTGCCCGCAGTTTACGGGGGTCGGGTGAGCAGTTCTTC
j_call: TRBJ2-1
clone_size: -
d_call: -
v_call: TRBV12-3/TRBV12-4

cdr3_aa: CASRSGQAYEQYF
cdr3_nt: TGTGCCAGCAGATCAGGACAGGCGTACGAGCAGTACTTC
j_call: TRBJ2-7
clone_size: many
d_call: TRBD1
v_call: TRBV7-9

cdr3_aa: CASSQDPTSGFSDSYNEQFF
cdr3_nt: TGTGCCAGCAGCCAAGATCCGACTAGCGGGTTCTCCGACTCCTACAATGAGCAGTTCTTC
j_call: TRBJ2-1
clone_size: -
d_call: TRBD2
v_call: TRBV3-1

cdr3_aa: CSAHLGAFF
cdr3_nt: TGCAGTGCCCACCTGGGGGCTTTCTTT
j_call: TRBJ1-1
clone_size: few
d_call: -
v_call: TRBV20-1

cdr3_aa: CASSYTRRVRVVATNEKLFF
cdr3_nt: TGTGCCAGCAGTTACACCCGACGGGTGAGAGTCGTGGCAACTAATGAAAAACTGTTTTTT
j_call: TRBJ1-4
clone_size: -
d_call: -
v_call: TRBV6-7

cdr3_aa: CASSSAQGPVSSYEQYF
cdr3_nt: TGCGCCAGCAGCTCTGCCCAGGGGCCCGTGAGCTCCTACGAGCAGTACTTC
j_call: TRBJ2-7
clone_size: few
d_call: -
v_call: TRBV7-9

cdr3_aa: CASSIRTGGSGELFF
cdr3_nt: TGCGCCAGCAGCATCCGGACAGGGGGATCCGGGGAGCTGTTTTTT
j_call: TRBJ2-2
clone_size: once
d_call: TRBD1
v_call: TRBV5-1

cdr3_aa: CASSLYENGGYTF
cdr3_nt: TGTGCCAGCAGTTTATACGAGAACGGAGGCTACACCTTC
j_call: TRBJ1-2
clone_size: few
d_call: -
v_call: TRBV12-3/TRBV12-4

cdr3_aa: CASSRYRGDTEAFF
cdr3_nt: TGTGCCAGCAGTCGCTACAGGGGTGACACTGAAGCTTTCTTT
j_call: TRBJ1-1
clone_size: few
d_call: TRBD1
v_call: TRBV6-6

cdr3_aa: CASSPYIGPSYEQYF
cdr3_nt: TGTGCCAGCAGTCCCTATATAGGTCCTTCCTACGAGCAGTACTTC
j_call: TRBJ2-7
clone_size: -
d_call: -
v_call: TRBV6-6

cdr3_aa: CASSATIGGYTF
cdr3_nt: TGTGCCAGCAGCGCCACGATTGGGGGCTACACCTTC
j_call: TRBJ1-2
clone_size: many
d_call: -
v_call: TRBV9

cdr3_aa: CSARLVGGQTQYF
cdr3_nt: TGCAGTGCTAGGCTTGTGGGGGGGCAGACCCAGTACTTC
j_call: TRBJ2-5
clone_size: -
d_call: -
v_call: TRBV20-1

cdr3_aa: CSATLSPQRYETQYF
cdr3_nt: TGCAGTGCTACCTTGAGCCCCCAACGGTACGAGACCCAGTACTTC
j_call: TRBJ2-5
clone_size: -
d_call: -
v_call: TRBV20-1

cdr3_aa: CASSYGQETQFF
cdr3_nt: TGTGCCAGCAGTTATGGACAAGAGACCCAGTTCTTC
j_call: TRBJ2-1
clone_size: few
d_call: -
v_call: TRBV6-2/TRBV6-3